The 28 T cell receptor beta chains presented below share a single source sample, sequenced in a study of cytomegalovirus exposure and HLA in healthy donors. PCR amplification relied on 60 Vbeta primers (plus 13 Jbeta primers). Data came from immunoSEQ multiplex PCR; TCRdb stores just in-frame clones and leaves some out. The table records 150,000 to 200,000 clones, around 80% of them present only once. The sample taken for sequencing was PBMCs. The source of these receptors is a woman aged 40 to 55 in good health and CMV-seronegative.

The rearrangement joins TRBV5-1 to TRBJ1-1, with 7 bases that match TRBD1. Losses at the gene ends were 4 bases for V and 5 bases for J; bases not matched to a gene: 8. In germline, CDR1 is SGHRS, CDR2 YFSETQ. This CDR3 contains 14 residues. The CDR3 here is CASSRTGAGTEAFF. CDR3 coding DNA: TGCGCCAGCAGCCGTACAGGGGCGGGGACTGAAGCTTTCTTT.

This chain links TRBV27 with TRBJ1-2, with 7 nucleotides matching TRBD1. V lost 6 bases to trimming and J lost 4 bases; unmatched junction nucleotides: 8. The V gene's germline CDR1 is MNHEY and CDR2 SMNVEV (reference sequence). This CDR3 has 14 residues. The CDR3 region is CASSGTGAAYGYTF. The CDR3 DNA follows: TGTGCCAGCAGCGGTACAGGGGCTGCCTATGGCTACACCTTC.

This chain uses TRBV5-1 with TRBJ1-1, with TRBD1 identical over 11 bases. This CDR3 region has 15 residues. V dropped 2 bases and J dropped 6; count of bases not matched to a gene: 6. Germline-derived CDR1 and CDR2 are SGHRS and YFSETQ. CDR3 in amino acids: CASSFLDRGLSEAFF. DNA of the CDR3: TGCGCCAGCAGCTTCCTGGACAGGGGGCTATCTGAAGCTTTCTTT.

This clone showed up just once. The chain recombines TRBV15 with TRBJ1-2; no reliable D call. The V end was cut by 0 bases, the J end by 10 bases, with 9 bases between. The CDR3 loop spans 12 amino acids. Germline values: CDR1 LNHNV, CDR2 YYDKDF (reference sequence). The CDR3 region is CATSRDLRDYTF. CDR3 bases: TGTGCCACCAGCAGAGATCTGAGGGACTACACCTTC.

The chain links TRBV19 to TRBJ1-1, with 11 bases fitting TRBD1. This CDR3 is 15 amino acids long. J lost 11 bases, V lost 7 bases, and 15 bases had no gene match. The germline CDR1 and CDR2 sequences are LNHDA and SQIVND (reference sequence). Written as DNA, the CDR3 is TGTGCCAGTACCGACGTGGACAGGGGGCAGGGCGGTGCTTTCTTT. This gives the protein CASTDVDRGQGGAFF.

Details on this clone: The final CDR3 position lacks the conserved phenylalanine or tryptophan, pointing to a likely read error. The limits of the CDR3 on the DNA are not certain, so only TCRdb's listed CDR3 is given. The chain uses TRBV6-4 and TRBJ1-4; the tabulated D call, TRBD1, remains unverified against the DNA. The CDR3 is 12 amino acids in total, end residues counted. Germline CDR1 and CDR2: MRHNA and SNTAGT. The CDR3 here is CASSDSGQANNV.

The rearrangement links TRBV30 to TRBJ1-1; perhaps TRBD1 as D (5 bases). There are 12 residues in the CDR3. Germline values: CDR1 GTSNPN, CDR2 SVGIG (reference sequence). With 5 bases removed from V and 5 bases from J, the gap between germline ends came to 12 bases. The CDR3 DNA reads as TGTGCCTGGGGGACGGCGGGGACTGAAGCTTTCTTT. This codes for CAWGTAGTEAFF.

This clone is a singleton in its sample. The genes are TRBV5-1 and TRBJ2-2; TRBD1 aligns across 9 bases. The germline V gene has CDR1 SGHRS and CDR2 YFSETQ. V lost 2 bases, J lost 6 bases, and 5 bases stayed unmatched. The CDR3 extends over 15 amino acids. CDR3 DNA: TGCGCCAGCAGCTTAAAAGGGACAGGGCCCGGGGAGCTGTTTTTT. This sequence encodes CASSLKGTGPGELFF.

The chain employs TRBV27 and TRBJ1-3, with 9 bases matching TRBD1. V dropped 8 bases and J dropped 0; count of bases not matched to a gene: 5. CDR1 MNHEY and CDR2 SMNVEV come from the germline V gene (reference sequence). The CDR3 extends over 15 amino acids. CDR3 protein: CASRMTGGSGNTIYF. CDR3 sequence (DNA): TGTGCCAGCCGTATGACAGGGGGCTCTGGAAACACCATATATTTT.

V usage is TRBV5-1 and J usage is TRBJ1-1; 10 nucleotides line up with TRBD1. Per germline, CDR1 SGHRS and CDR2 YFSETQ. Trimming took 1 base from V and 8 from J; bases not matched to a gene: 8. The CDR3 runs to 15 residues. CDR3 amino acids: CASSLKGQGRVEAFF. CDR3 nucleotides: TGCGCCAGCAGCTTGAAGGGACAGGGGCGCGTCGAAGCTTTCTTT.

The rearrangement links TRBV5-6 to TRBJ1-5, with D perhaps matching TRBD1 (5 bases). Germline V lookup: CDR1 SGHDT, CDR2 YYEEEE. The V end lost 0 bases, the J end lost 11 bases, and 21 bases lay between the germline ends. CDR3 length equals 16 residues. Here the CDR3 reads CASSLGRVGQGRAQHF. CDR3 nucleotides: TGTGCCAGCAGCTTGGGGAGGGTCGGTCAGGGTAGGGCCCAGCATTTT. The full variable domain, with the rest looked up from reference TRBV5-6 and TRBJ1-5, is DAGVTQSPTHLIKTRGQQVTLRCSPKSGHDTVSWYQQALGQGPQFIFQYYEEEERQRGNFPDRFSGHQFPNYSSELNVNALLLGDSALYLCASSLGRVGQGRAQHFGDGTRLSIL.

The chain is built from TRBV19 and TRBJ1-4; 9 nucleotides agree with TRBD1. This CDR3 comprises 18 residues. Germline CDR1 and CDR2: LNHDA and SQIVND (reference sequence). J was trimmed by 5 bases and V by 4 bases; bases with no gene match: 14. CDR3 bases: TGTGCCAGTAGTAGTTTCGGGACAGGGAGGGTCCTCAATGAAAAACTGTTTTTT. Protein: CASSSFGTGRVLNEKLFF.

In this sample, this clone turned up a few times. The chain combines TRBV6-5 with TRBJ2-7; a possible D gene is TRBD1 (5 bases). Trimming shortened V by 6 bases and J by 3 bases, and 6 bases separated the two germline ends. Germline CDR1 is MNHEY and CDR2 is SVGAGI. The CDR3 totals 11 residues. This CDR3 reads CASRQGYEQYF. The CDR3 bases are TGTGCCAGCAGGCAGGGCTACGAGCAGTACTTC.

The V gene is TRBV6-1, the J gene TRBJ1-2; TRBD1 aligns across 7 bases. The CDR3 runs to 12 residues. The trim removed 6 bases at V and 7 bases at J, leaving 5 bases unmatched. The germline gives CDR1 MNHNS, CDR2 SASEGT. CDR3 region: CASSENRGGYTF. Here the CDR3 DNA reads TGTGCCAGCAGCGAAAACAGGGGTGGCTACACCTTC.

This chain joins TRBV4-1 and TRBJ2-5, with 7 bases identical to TRBD2. The end of the DNA fits TRBJ2-7 better, so the J call may be wrong. Germline V gene sequence: CDR1 MGHRA, CDR2 YSYEKL. This CDR3 has 17 residues. CDR3 sequence reads: CASSQDKWAGVTYEQYF. DNA for the CDR3: TGCGCCAGCAGCCAAGATAAGTGGGCGGGAGTTACCTACGAGCAGTACTTC.

The chain combines TRBV7-2 with TRBJ2-7; 11 positions match TRBD2. Germline values: CDR1 SGHTA, CDR2 FQGNSA. V gave up 5 bases and J gave up 7 bases; unmatched junction bases: 10. The CDR3 has 15 residues. CDR3 amino acids: CASSQIAGGPSEQYF. The CDR3 DNA reads TGTGCCAGCAGCCAGATAGCGGGAGGGCCTAGTGAGCAGTACTTC.

The V call is TRBV28, the J call TRBJ2-1, with 8 bases fitting TRBD2. CDR3 length: 12 residues. Germline V CDR1 and CDR2: MDHEN, SYDVKM. The V segment lost 7 bases and the J segment 10 bases; nucleotides outside the gene matches: 6. CDR3 bases: TGTGCCAGCACCGGGGCGGGGGGCGAGCAGTTCTTC. Translated, it gives CASTGAGGEQFF.

V gene TRBV9 combines with J gene TRBJ2-3; 10 bases map to TRBD1. Germline CDR1 SGDLS, CDR2 YYNGEE. The junction had 8 bases not matched to a gene; V was cut back by 2 bases and J by 2 bases. This CDR3 has 17 amino acids. CDR3 residues: CASSVYGTGDYTDTQYF. In DNA form, the CDR3 reads TGTGCCAGCAGCGTGTACGGGACAGGGGATTACACAGATACGCAGTATTTT.

This clone was recorded many times. The chain is built from TRBV2 and TRBJ1-4, with D possibly being TRBD1 (5 bases). V lost 10 bases to trimming and J lost 0 bases, with 9 bases between them. This CDR3 region has 13 residues. CDR1 and CDR2 (germline): SNHLY, FYNNEI. The CDR3: CATQTATNEKLFF. Written as DNA, the CDR3 is TGTGCCACCCAGACAGCAACTAATGAAAAACTGTTTTTT. Using reference TRBV2 and TRBJ1-4 for the parts outside the CDR3, the full variable domain is EPEVTQTPSHQVTQMGQEVILRCVPISNHLYFYWYRQILGQKVEFLVSFYNNEISEKSEIFDDQFSVERPDGSNFTLKIRSTKLEDSAMYFCATQTATNEKLFFGSGTQLSVL.

The gene calls are TRBV5-1 and TRBJ2-2; D gene ambiguous. Trimming removed 4 bases at V and 2 bases at J, with 12 bases between. Germline CDR1 and CDR2: SGHRS and YFSETQ. CDR3 length: 15 amino acids. CDR3 nucleotides: TGCGCCAGCAGCCAAGGATGGAGTAACACCGGGGAGCTGTTTTTT. Its protein is CASSQGWSNTGELFF.

Only one count was recorded for this clone. The V call is TRBV11-2, the J call TRBJ2-2, with 7 bases fitting TRBD2. The J segment lost 5 bases and the V segment lost 3 bases, leaving 0 bases of the junction unmatched. The CDR3 runs 13 residues. CDR1 is SGHAT and CDR2 is FQNNGV in the germline V gene. The CDR3 loop is CASSFSGTGELFF. The CDR3 nucleotides read TGTGCCAGCAGCTTTAGCGGGACCGGGGAGCTGTTTTTT. The variable domain in full, completed from reference TRBV11-2 and TRBJ2-2, reads EAGVAQSPRYKIIEKRQSVAFWCNPISGHATLYWYQQILGQGPKLLIQFQNNGVVDDSQLPKDRFSAERLKGVDSTLKIQPAKLEDSAVYLCASSFSGTGELFFGEGSRLTVL.

The rearrangement joins TRBV7-3 to TRBJ2-2; TRBD2 is a possible D gene (5 bases). V lost 2 bases, J lost 5 bases, and 12 bases lay in between. Per germline, CDR1 SGHTA and CDR2 FQGTGA. The length of the CDR3 is 15 residues. CDR3 nucleotide sequence: TGTGCCAGCAGCTTAGAGTCGGGAATAACCGGGGAGCTGTTTTTT. Its translation is CASSLESGITGELFF.

This chain uses TRBV7-8 with TRBJ1-1; D possibly corresponds to TRBD1 (6 bases). Per the germline V gene, CDR1 is SGHVS and CDR2 is FQNEAQ. The CDR3 contains 14 residues. The V gene lost 5 bases and the J gene lost 3 bases, with 13 bases spanning the gap. CDR3 bases: TGTGCCAGCAGCACAGGGCTGGGGCACACTGAAGCTTTCTTT. Translation gives CASSTGLGHTEAFF.

The rearrangement joins TRBV4-2 to TRBJ2-1; 7 nucleotides align to TRBD1. V lost 4 bases to trimming and J lost 4 bases; unmatched junction nucleotides: 7. This CDR3 spans 15 amino acids. Per germline, CDR1 LGHNA and CDR2 YNFKEQ. The chain's CDR3 is CASSPRRTGYNEQFF. The CDR3 DNA sequence: TGTGCCAGCAGCCCCAGAAGGACAGGATACAATGAGCAGTTCTTC.

The chain recombines TRBV19 with TRBJ1-1, with D perhaps matching TRBD1 (5 bases). Trimming cost V 5 bases and J 5 bases, with 15 bases left between them. The CDR3 is 14 amino acids. Germline V gene sequence: CDR1 LNHDA, CDR2 SQIVND (reference sequence). CDR3 DNA sequence: TGTGCCAGTAGTGTTGATGGGGGGACGACTGAAGCTTTCTTT. Amino acid sequence: CASSVDGGTTEAFF. The full variable domain, rest sourced from reference TRBV19 and TRBJ1-1, is DGGITQSPKYLFRKEGQNVTLSCEQNLNHDAMYWYRQDPGQGLRLIYYSQIVNDFQKGDIAEGYSVSREKKESFPLTVTSAQKNPTAFYLCASSVDGGTTEAFFGQGTRLTVV.

The chain uses TRBV19 and TRBJ1-5; TRBD1 matches 10 bases. The CDR3 consists of 17 residues. Germline V gene lookup returns CDR1 LNHDA and CDR2 SQIVND (reference sequence). V dropped 4 bases and J dropped 4; count of bases not matched to a gene: 10. CDR3 loop: CASSKGGRTGGNQPQHF. The CDR3 DNA reads as TGTGCCAGTAGTAAAGGAGGGAGGACAGGGGGAAATCAGCCCCAGCATTTT.

This chain joins TRBV2 and TRBJ1-4; tentatively, D is TRBD1 (6 bases). This CDR3 has 14 residues. CDR1 is SNHLY and CDR2 is FYNNEI in the germline V gene. V lost 4 bases and J lost 6, with 12 bases in between. The CDR3 DNA follows: TGTGCCAGCAGTGCACAGGGTTCGGATGAAAAACTGTTTTTT. Residues: CASSAQGSDEKLFF.

The genes are TRBV5-1 and TRBJ2-1; D is possibly TRBD2 (6 bases). CDR1 is SGHRS and CDR2 is YFSETQ in the germline V gene. The CDR3 totals 15 residues. Trimming stripped 4 bases from V and 0 bases from J, with 11 bases between. Here the CDR3 reads CASSRDLSSYNEQFF. Here the CDR3 DNA reads TGCGCCAGCAGCCGGGACTTGAGCTCCTACAATGAGCAGTTCTTC.